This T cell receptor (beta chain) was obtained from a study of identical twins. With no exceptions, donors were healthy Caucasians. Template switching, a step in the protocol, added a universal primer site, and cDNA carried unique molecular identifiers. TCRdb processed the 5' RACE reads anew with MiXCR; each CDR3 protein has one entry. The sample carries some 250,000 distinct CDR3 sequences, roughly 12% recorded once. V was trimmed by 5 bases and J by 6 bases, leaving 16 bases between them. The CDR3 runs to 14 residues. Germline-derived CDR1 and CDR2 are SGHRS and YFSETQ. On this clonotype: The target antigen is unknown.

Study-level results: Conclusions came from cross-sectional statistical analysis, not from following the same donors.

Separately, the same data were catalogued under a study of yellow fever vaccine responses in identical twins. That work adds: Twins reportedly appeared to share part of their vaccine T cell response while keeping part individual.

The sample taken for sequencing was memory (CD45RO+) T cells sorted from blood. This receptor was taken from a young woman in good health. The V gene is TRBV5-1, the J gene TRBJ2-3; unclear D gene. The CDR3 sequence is CASRLMPFADTQYF. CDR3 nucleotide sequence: TGCGCCAGCAGGCTCATGCCTTTCGCCGATACGCAGTATTTT. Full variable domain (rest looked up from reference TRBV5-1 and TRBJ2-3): KAGVTQTPRYLIKTRGQQVTLSCSPISGHRSVSWYQQTPGQGLQFLFEYFSETQRNKGNFPGRFSGRQFSNSRSEMNVSTLELGDSALYLCASRLMPFADTQYFGPGTRLTVL.